The entry that follows covers one TCR beta chain sequence. Its specific antigen is unknown. Within one base of it there is no much larger clone, and no base qualities were kept. For several biomarker-study patients, CD4+ cells were further sorted into CD25+CD127- cells. Lesional scalp punch biopsies and peripheral blood were collected from alopecia areata patients. After PBMCs were isolated by density centrifugation and stained for CD3, CD4 and CD8, a FACSAria was used to sort CD4+ and CD8+ T cells. Untreated alopecia areata patients were recruited as part of a multicenter biomarker study. This entry comes from a study of CD8+ T cells in alopecia areata (dated by TCRdb to the late 2010s). Looking at the study overall: To study T cell clonal expansion in alopecia areata, the researchers applied high-throughput TCRbeta sequencing to both the C3H/HeJ mouse model and human patients. RNA came from the PAXgene miRNA kit for fixed scalp, the miRNeasy kit for PBMCs, and the RNeasy kit for mouse skin. Clonality in the scalp was compared among normal scalp (n=4), patchy alopecia areata scalp (n=8), and alopecia totalis/universalis scalp (n=8). Scalp tissue and sorted CD4+ and CD8+ peripheral blood T cells from patchy and totalis/universalis alopecia areata patients and from healthy controls were covered by human TCRbeta sequencing. TCRbeta CDR3 regions were amplified by immunoSEQ multiplex PCR using 35 Vbeta forward and 13 Jbeta reverse primers. Here is what the overall study found, with its caveats: Shared TCR sequences between patients were less evident than in mice, which may be partly attributable to HLA diversity in the patient population. Unlike mouse skin, which is dominated by gammadelta T cells, normal human skin has resident alphabeta T cells that are also sequenced, and this complicates analysis of the scalp TCR repertoire. Lesional scalp, especially in alopecia totalis/universalis, showed higher clonality and more expanded CD8+ clones than normal scalp, suggesting antigenic drive.

The library was prepared using the immunoSEQ multiplex PCR assay. RNA was extracted from all samples and reverse transcribed into cDNA as template for TCR sequencing. First-strand cDNA was synthesized with SuperScript III using a 2:1 mix of oligo-dT and random hexamers. A synthetic immune receptor repertoire was used to measure amplification bias, and any remaining bias was corrected computationally. Concerning the study's data processing: Raw reads were preprocessed to remove errors, and CDR3 was defined by IMGT conventions from the conserved cysteine to phenylalanine. Clonality was computed as 1 minus the Shannon entropy, with the entropy normalized by log2 of the number of productive unique TCRs. Scalp TCRbeta sequences were cross-referenced with sorted blood CD4 and CD8 repertoires so that the CD4 or CD8 identity of scalp clones could be inferred. This is the immuneACCESS table as TCRdb keeps it, with only in-frame sequences that have V and J called. A part of the clones is gone; compared with another copy, unresolved V genes explain less than half, and the rest is unexplained. D and trimming were read from the DNA, whereas the V and J calls and clone size are those reported in that table. In all, the sample holds thousands of clones, and 70% to 85% of those were seen once. Together, the top ten hold roughly 2.8% of the sample.

Sequenced material: CD4+ Tregs sorted from blood. The receptor's source is a human donor with alopecia areata.

The DNA sequence is TGTGCCATCAGGGGGGCCAACACAGATACGCAGTATTTT. Its coded protein is CAIRGANTDTQYF. The chain couples TRBV10-3 to TRBJ2-3, with TRBD1 as a weak D call on 6 bases. V is pared back by 6 bases and J by 2 bases, with 9 bases lying between the germline termini. Reading the germline V gene gives CDR1 ENHRY and CDR2 SYGVKD. Its CDR3 holds 13 amino acids, cysteine through phenylalanine. Only the CDR3 part of the read is kept: 39 bases, read in frame from the first base.